This entry is about one TCR beta chain. What this receptor recognizes is not known. Per-base quality was not reported, and no clone a single base away is much larger than it. Only healthy Caucasian donors were included. The twin cohort consisted of three pairs of female monozygotic twins, all aged roughly 18 to 30 years. The RNA used for TCR libraries was isolated from peripheral blood mononuclear cells. V gives up 5 bases and J gives up 4 bases, and the segment between their germline ends measures 17 bases. CDR1 and CDR2, looked up from the germline V gene, are MNHNS and SASEGT. The CDR3, from cysteine to phenylalanine, totals 15 residues. Only the CDR3 part of the read is kept: 45 bases, read in frame from the first base. Libraries came from 5' RACE. The sequencer was an Illumina HiSeq 2000. A universal primer binding site was added through template switching, and the final cDNA carried a unique molecular identifier so that TCR cDNA molecules could be counted accurately. First-strand cDNA for TCR alpha and beta chains was synthesized from specific primers in the conserved constant-segment region. To control for contamination, every cDNA library carried two barcodes: a SMART-Mk sample barcode plus Illumina barcodes. Two successive PCR steps introduced TruSeq adapter sequences along with Illumina sample barcodes. The TCR alpha and beta cDNA libraries were sequenced on the Illumina HiSeq platform using custom primers. The study's own analysis went as follows. Raw reads were processed with MiGEC to extract unique molecular identifiers, and MiXCR was used to determine CDR3 positions. For each individual, recombination models were inferred using an EM algorithm with the repgenHMM and IGoR tools. Shared clonotypes were analyzed with the tcR package in R, and sharing was normalized by the product of cloneset sizes. Out-of-frame nonproductive sequences were analyzed to study raw recombination free of thymic and clonal selection effects. The raw public reads went through TCRdb reprocessing: fastp at Q25, MiXCR clone calling, in-frame beta chains kept. Entries are consolidated by CDR3 protein sequence, retaining the most common genes and DNA. These V and J calls originate from TCRdb's pipeline instead of the authors' own analysis. The sample table holds 600,000 to 850,000 distinct CDR3 sequences, of which around a sixth were seen once. Around 14% of the sample comes from the top ten.

The sample comes from a study of identical twins (dated by TCRdb to the mid-2010s). About the full investigation: To test whether fetal clonotypes persist, the study used deep sequencing on TCR alpha and beta repertoires from monozygotic twins, unrelated adults of various ages, and cord blood. To rule out contamination, the twin experiments were replicated at different times with different library preparation protocols. What the authors observed across the whole study: Invariant T cells such as MAIT and iNKT could partly confound zero-insertion analyses, though diverse VJ usage argued against this for most clonotypes. Out-of-frame TCR alpha sharing in monozygotic twins was systematically underestimated by recombination models, whereas sharing between unrelated individuals was in agreement with the recombination models. Because the same donors could not be followed over many years, the conclusions relied on cross-sectional statistical analysis. Compared with coincidental sharing between unrelated individuals, out-of-frame TCR alpha sequences shared between twins showed an excess of sequences with low generation probability. In beta out-of-frame sequences, excess twin sharing was weaker, because having fewer shared sequences lowered the signal-to-noise ratio. Fewer insertions were carried by abundant cord blood beta clonotypes, a similar but weaker trend appeared in young adult naive repertoires, and no such trend appeared in memory repertoires.

This sample was also put to use in a study of T cells expressing NK-cell markers. Looking at the second paper: Three sorted T-cell subsets (CD3+CD56+NKG2C+, CD3+CD56+NKG2C- and CD3+CD56-NKG2C+) from fewer than 10 donors had their TCR beta-chain repertoires profiled. Among the eight sequenced donors, seven were HCMV-seropositive and one was HCMV-seronegative. To restrict sorting to alphabetaTCR-expressing T cells, an anti-gammadeltaTCR antibody was added in several experiments. In six donors, the dominant CD3+CD56+NKG2C+ clonotypes were among the top 10 CD8+ clonotypes and accounted for roughly 1.0-8% of CD8+ T cells. Those dominant clonotypes were again the most abundant among CD3+CD56-NKG2C+ cells in a few donors, at roughly 28.3-65%. It remained unclear whether the expanded NKG2C-expressing T cell clones were specific for HCMV antigens. All eight donors whose samples were sequenced were randomly selected healthy volunteers, three of them men and five women. HCMV serostatus was determined by detecting HCMV-specific IgG in serum with a commercial ELISA kit. For several donors, bulk peripheral blood T-cell repertoires were additionally sequenced from unsorted PBMC. MIGEC was used to demultiplex reads and group the reads by UMI, and MiTCR was used to assemble and quantify clonotypes. To remove erroneous sequences, TCR cDNA sequences were retained only when supported by two or more reads. The tcR package was used for downstream repertoire analysis, and clonotypes were matched across fractions by CDR3 nucleotide sequence plus V segment. VDJmatch was used to annotate antigen specificity against VDJdb, with one amino acid substitution in CDR3 permitted.

The clonotype was recovered from a woman in her late teens or twenties in good health. This chain is built from TRBV6-1 and TRBJ2-5; TRBD1 could be the D gene, as 6 bases match. Sequencing was performed on PBMCs. The DNA sequence is given as TGTGCCAGCAGTATGTGGACAGCCATGGGAGAGACCCAGTACTTC. It translates to CASSMWTAMGETQYF.